Presented here are 5 T cell receptor beta chains from one specimen sequenced in a study of metastatic and nonmetastatic thyroid tumors. Thyroid surgery had not been preceded by any treatment in any patient. Through MiXCR, TCRdb re-clonotyped the PCR reads. The table includes about 33,000 clones, roughly a tenth detected once. The sequencing input was blood. All receptors come from a female donor with papillary thyroid cancer or a benign thyroid nodule (not recorded which). Some clones in this sample may be carry-over from other donors' samples.

This clone was counted ten times or more. The CDR3 DNA is TGCAGTGCTAGTCCTTCGAGCGCGGGAACTTACGAGCAGTACTTC. The encoded protein is CSASPSSAGTYEQYF. This chain connects TRBV20-1 to TRBJ2-7; D may be TRBD2 (6 bases). Looked up from germline, CDR1 is DFQATT and CDR2 is SNEGSKA (reference sequence). Trimming left V 3 bases short and J 4 bases short, with 19 bases between. The CDR3 consists of 15 residues.

The chain joins TRBV6-2 or TRBV6-3 to TRBJ1-5; D might be TRBD1 (5 bases). CDR3 size: 12 residues. V gave up 7 bases and J gave up 9 bases, with 13 bases separating them. The germline V gene encodes CDR1 MNHEY and CDR2 SVGEGT. CDR3 nucleotides: TGTGCCAGCACTTCCCCGAGGGGGCCCCAGCATTTT. Translated, it gives CASTSPRGPQHF.

This clone was recorded at least ten times. V is TRBV5-4 and J is TRBJ1-1; TRBD1 might be the D (6 bases). The germline V and J ends were trimmed by 5 bases and 11 bases, with 28 bases remaining between them. The CDR3 consists of 16 residues. Per germline, CDR1 SGHNT and CDR2 YYREEE (reference sequence). The CDR3: CASSPSGGRTLIEAFF. The CDR3 coding sequence is TGTGCCAGCAGTCCTTCTGGGGGGCGGACACTTATCGAGGCTTTCTTT.

This clone was detected ten times or more. The chain employs TRBV6-1 and TRBJ2-5, with TRBD2 identical over 11 bases. The CDR3 totals 16 residues. V lost 6 bases and J lost 2; bases outside the gene matches: 8. Germline V gene lookup returns CDR1 MNHNS and CDR2 SASEGT. The CDR3 sequence is CASSSTSGRRQETQYF. The CDR3 DNA reads as TGTGCCAGCAGCTCTACTAGCGGGAGACGGCAAGAGACCCAGTACTTC.

This chain joins TRBV20-1 and TRBJ2-7, with D tentatively TRBD2 (7 bases). Germline CDR1 reads DFQATT; CDR2 reads SNEGSKA (reference sequence). The V gene lost 0 bases and the J gene lost 11 bases, with 26 bases spanning the gap. The CDR3 loop spans 16 amino acids. The chain's CDR3 is CSARDPPTGGAYVEYF. CDR3 sequence (DNA): TGCAGTGCTAGAGATCCGCCGACTGGGGGGGCTTACGTGGAGTACTTC.